The 31 T cell receptor beta chains reported below all come from one sample, sequenced in a study of regulatory T cells in long-lasting Graves disease (dated by TCRdb to the early 2020s). The library was produced with multiplex PCR. The reads were generated on an Illumina HiSeq 4000. iRepertoire HTBI primers and Arm-PCR amplification of CDR3 regions were used to construct TCR beta libraries. TCRdb redid the processing of the public reads, applying fastp at Q25 and MiXCR, and retained in-frame beta chains. All rows with the same CDR3 protein become a single entry with the most common DNA and genes. In all, the sample holds about 540,000 distinct CDR3 sequences, and around an eighth of those were seen once. About 10% of the sample is in the top ten clones. The time point label here, explained by the study, means: newly diagnosed GD, antithyroid drugs for less than 3 months. For both TCR sequencing and RNA sequencing, RNA was extracted from PBMCs in TRIzol.

This sample also appeared in a second study, on T cells in Graves' hyperthyroidism and ophthalmopathy.

Source: peripheral blood mononuclear cells (PBMCs), taken at new diagnosis, from a patient treated with antithyroid drugs. Receptor source: a man younger than 45 with Graves disease. Donor details come from another sample of the same person, matched by shared clones.

This clonotype was recorded at least ten times. The chain has TRBV5-1 and TRBJ2-7; D not resolved. This CDR3 contains 12 residues. V was clipped by 1 base and J by 5 bases, with 7 bases between them. Germline values: CDR1 SGHRS, CDR2 YFSETQ. CDR3 bases: TGCGCCAGCAGCTTGTCTCCCGACGAGCAGTACTTC. It translates to CASSLSPDEQYF.

Only a few counts were recorded for this clonotype. One end of the junction fails to match germline, which may point to a read error. J is TRBJ2-2 and V is TRBV7-9; 9 bases agree with TRBD1. CDR3 length: 15 amino acids. Germline V gene sequence: CDR1 SEHNR, CDR2 FQNEAQ (reference sequence). CDR3 nucleotide sequence: TGTGGCAGCAGCTTAGGGACAGGGTACACCGGGGAGCTGTTTTTT. Translating it yields CGSSLGTGYTGELFF.

This clonotype was detected many times. The chain uses TRBV20-1 and TRBJ2-7, with 9 bases matching TRBD2. The germline V gene encodes CDR1 DFQATT and CDR2 SNEGSKA (reference sequence). The V and J ends lost 3 bases and 6 bases, in that order; junction bases with no gene match: 9. CDR3 length: 14 residues. The CDR3 protein is CSASDLAGQGEQYF. CDR3 nucleotides: TGCAGTGCTAGCGACCTAGCGGGACAAGGCGAGCAGTACTTC.

In this sample, this clonotype turned up a few times. This chain links TRBV5-6 with TRBJ2-1, with D perhaps matching TRBD1 (6 bases). The ends were cut back, 0 bases at V and 7 bases at J, with 17 bases in the middle. Germline V CDR1 and CDR2: SGHDT, YYEEEE. The CDR3 spans 16 residues. The CDR3 loop reads CASSLAGRGGGNEQFF. The DNA for the CDR3 is TGTGCCAGCAGCTTGGCGGGGAGAGGGGGTGGGAATGAGCAGTTCTTC.

This clonotype was recorded many times. The chain employs TRBV7-2 and TRBJ2-7; D is ambiguous. V lost 4 bases to trimming and J lost 4 bases, with 8 bases between them. The CDR3 length is 12 residues. Germline CDR1 is SGHTA and CDR2 is FQGNSA. CDR3 residues: CASSSPIYEQYF. The CDR3 region has the DNA TGTGCCAGCAGCTCCCCAATTTACGAGCAGTACTTC.

This clonotype showed up just a few times. The chain recombines TRBV19 with TRBJ2-2; D is undetermined. Trimming shortened V by 2 bases and J by 0 bases, and 7 bases separated the two germline ends. The CDR3 spans 15 residues. The V gene's germline CDR1 is LNHDA and CDR2 SQIVND (reference sequence). In nucleotides, the CDR3 is TGTGCCAGTAGTATACACCCCGCGAACACCGGGGAGCTGTTTTTT. This sequence encodes CASSIHPANTGELFF.

The V call is TRBV19, the J call TRBJ1-2; the match to TRBD1 covers 11 bases. There are 12 residues in the CDR3. Germline CDR1 reads LNHDA; CDR2 reads SQIVND (reference sequence). V gave up 10 bases and J gave up 6 bases; unmatched junction bases: 4. CDR3 nucleotides: TGTGCCACGGACAGGGGGCTCAATGGCTACACCTTC. This translates into CATDRGLNGYTF.

V is TRBV10-3 and J is TRBJ2-5; D may be TRBD2 (6 bases). The CDR3 loop spans 14 amino acids. The V and J ends lost 5 bases and 1 base respectively, with 11 bases between them. Germline loops: CDR1 ENHRY, CDR2 SYGVKD. The CDR3 region has the DNA TGTGCCATCAGTAGGACGGGAGTCCAAGAGACCCAGTACTTC. Encoded protein: CAISRTGVQETQYF.

This clonotype was detected many times. The chain employs TRBV19 and TRBJ1-5; D call uncertain. This CDR3 contains 15 residues. Deletions cut 3 bases from V and 2 bases from J, with 11 bases between. Germline V gives CDR1 LNHDA, CDR2 SQIVND (reference sequence). The CDR3 reads CASSIAGSRNQPQHF. The CDR3 DNA is TGTGCCAGTAGTATTGCGGGGTCCCGCAATCAGCCCCAGCATTTT.

Concerning this clonotype: A much larger clonotype is one base distant, so this may be a read error. This is likely a read error, given that the CDR3 carries no conserved phenylalanine or tryptophan at its end. The chain has TRBV18 and TRBJ1-2; D ambiguous. The CDR3 totals 13 residues. CDR1 and CDR2 from the germline V gene are KGHSH and LQKENI. V dropped 4 bases and J dropped 3 bases, with 9 bases sitting between them. The CDR3, as DNA: TGTGCCAGCTCACACGGGAAGGACTATGGCTACACCTCC. Its protein product is CASSHGKDYGYTS.

The chain recombines TRBV3-1 with TRBJ1-4, with D hard to call. Germline V gene data show CDR1 as LGHDT and CDR2 as YNNKEL (reference sequence). The CDR3 extends over 14 amino acids. The V gene lost 6 bases and the J gene lost 10 bases, with 18 bases spanning the gap. The chain's CDR3 is CASRPLGESGKLFF. The CDR3, as DNA: TGTGCCAGCAGGCCCCTCGGGGAGTCGGGAAAACTGTTTTTT.

This clonotype was recorded at least ten times. This rearrangement joins TRBV12-3 or TRBV12-4 to TRBJ2-7; TRBD1 is a possible D gene (6 bases). V was trimmed by 2 bases and J by 3 bases, leaving 14 bases between them. The CDR3 consists of 15 residues. The CDR3 spells CASSLIQGGGYEQYF. The CDR3 coding sequence is TGTGCCAGCAGTTTAATACAGGGCGGTGGCTACGAGCAGTACTTC.

At least ten counts were recorded for this clonotype. For the CDR3, the DNA is TGTGCCAGCAGTCTACCTGGGGGGATATCCTATTCTGCTAACTATGGCTACACCTTC. This gives the protein CASSLPGGISYSANYGYTF. The rearrangement uses TRBV28 and TRBJ1-2; tentatively, D is TRBD1 (5 bases). CDR1 is MDHEN, CDR2 SYDVKM, per germline. V was pared by 5 bases and J by 0 bases, with 25 bases between. The CDR3 sequence is 19 residues long.

This clonotype was recorded at least ten times. The chain carries TRBV20-1 and TRBJ1-5; D call uncertain. Germline-derived CDR1 and CDR2 are DFQATT and SNEGSKA (reference sequence). The CDR3 has 17 residues. The V gene lost 0 bases and the J gene lost 0 bases, with 15 bases spanning the gap. The CDR3 region is CSARDSLEARSNQPQHF. In DNA form, the CDR3 reads TGCAGTGCTAGAGACTCACTCGAAGCACGTAGCAATCAGCCCCAGCATTTT.

In its sample, this clonotype was seen many times. The chain recombines TRBV6-6 with TRBJ2-2, with D hard to call. The V gene lost 0 bases and the J gene lost 5 bases, with 4 bases spanning the gap. Germline loops: CDR1 MNHNY, CDR2 SVGAGI (reference sequence). This CDR3 has 13 amino acids. The CDR3 nucleotides are TGTGCCAGCAGTTACTCGGGAACCGGGGAGCTGTTTTTT. It translates to CASSYSGTGELFF.

The sample holds many counts of this clonotype. CDR3 sequence (DNA): TGTGCCAGCAGTCAACACCTGGGCTATCAGCCCCAGCATTTT. Translating gives CASSQHLGYQPQHF. The chain combines TRBV12-3 or TRBV12-4 with TRBJ1-5; no clear D. The CDR3 consists of 14 residues. The V end was cut by 5 bases, the J end by 5 bases, with 13 bases between.

This clonotype was observed many times. J is TRBJ2-3 and V is TRBV11-2; D gene uncertain. Germline V gives CDR1 SGHAT, CDR2 FQNNGV. This CDR3 has 14 residues. Trimming shortened V by 1 base and J by 5 bases, and 10 bases separated the two germline ends. The CDR3 here is CASSLGRGGDTQYF. CDR3 bases: TGTGCCAGCAGCTTAGGGAGAGGTGGAGATACGCAGTATTTT.

This clonotype was seen more than once but under ten times. The rearrangement links TRBV10-1 to TRBJ2-3; tentative D call: TRBD1 (6 bases). The CDR3 covers 13 residues. V lost 9 bases and J 2 bases, leaving 12 bases between the germline ends. Per the germline V gene, CDR1 is WNHNN and CDR2 is SYGVQD (reference sequence). The CDR3 coding sequence is TGCGCCAGTCAAGGGGGTAACACAGATACGCAGTATTTT. Translated: CASQGGNTDTQYF.

Many counts were recorded for this clonotype. This chain uses TRBV11-2 with TRBJ2-3; D is possibly TRBD1 (6 bases). V lost 5 bases to trimming and J lost 2 bases, with 11 bases between them. CDR1 and CDR2 (germline): SGHAT, FQNNGV. The CDR3 totals 14 residues. The CDR3 loop reads CASSRTASTDTQYF. The DNA of the CDR3 is TGTGCCAGCAGCCGGACAGCCTCCACAGATACGCAGTATTTT.

As regards this clonotype: The germline gene is not matched at one end of the junction; a read error may be the cause. The CDR3 sequence is CASSPGLAGSYERYF. CDR3 bases: TGTGCCAGCAGTCCCGGACTAGCGGGAAGCTACGAGCGGTACTTC. The chain joins TRBV6-4 to TRBJ2-7, with 12 positions matching TRBD2. The CDR3 sequence is 15 residues long. Germline V gives CDR1 MRHNA, CDR2 SNTAGT.

This clonotype was observed at least ten times. The V call is TRBV27, the J call TRBJ2-3, with D perhaps assigned TRBD1 or TRBD2 (5 bases each). Germline lookup yields CDR1 MNHEY and CDR2 SMNVEV (reference sequence). The CDR3 runs to 16 residues. Deletions cut 5 bases from V and 0 bases from J, with 15 bases between. DNA for the CDR3: TGTGCCAGCAGTCCCCTCGGGACCGCTAGCACAGATACGCAGTATTTT. It translates to CASSPLGTASTDTQYF.

The chain links TRBV19 to TRBJ2-3, with a tentative D call TRBD2 (6 bases). The CDR3 consists of 15 residues. Germline assignment: CDR1 LNHDA and CDR2 SQIVND (reference sequence). Trimming took 0 bases from V and 4 from J, leaving 11 bases between them. In nucleotides, the CDR3 is TGTGCCAGTAGTATAGAGGGCGGGACTTCAGATACGCAGTATTTT. Protein: CASSIEGGTSDTQYF. The full variable domain, in which reference TRBV19 and TRBJ2-3 provide the parts outside the CDR3, is DGGITQSPKYLFRKEGQNVTLSCEQNLNHDAMYWYRQDPGQGLRLIYYSQIVNDFQKGDIAEGYSVSREKKESFPLTVTSAQKNPTAFYLCASSIEGGTSDTQYFGPGTRLTVL.

This clonotype has a count of ten or more. The V and J genes are TRBV3-1 and TRBJ2-1, with 7 positions matching TRBD2. Germline CDR1 is LGHDT and CDR2 is YNNKEL (reference sequence). The V gene end was trimmed by 1 base and the J gene end by 4 bases; junction bases not matched to a gene: 7. The CDR3 consists of 16 residues. The CDR3 is CASSQGATSRYNEQFF. CDR3 bases: TGTGCCAGCAGCCAAGGTGCGACTAGCAGATACAATGAGCAGTTCTTC.

The rearrangement uses TRBV10-3 and TRBJ2-5, with TRBD2 identical over 10 bases. The germline V gene has CDR1 ENHRY and CDR2 SYGVKD. Trimming cost V 2 bases and J 6 bases; bases outside gene matches: 6. The CDR3 loop spans 15 amino acids. The CDR3 DNA follows: TGTGCCATCAGTGAGGGGACTAGCGTTCCGAAGACCCAGTACTTC. It translates to CAISEGTSVPKTQYF.

This clonotype was picked up many times. V is TRBV28 and J is TRBJ1-2; D unresolved. Between the trimmed V and J ends, which lost 6 bases and 0 bases, there was a span of 5 bases. The CDR3 extends over 12 amino acids. Germline V gene sequence: CDR1 MDHEN, CDR2 SYDVKM. The CDR3 nucleotides read TGTGCCAGCAGATCAACTAACTATGGCTACACCTTC. Its protein is CASRSTNYGYTF.

This clonotype was observed many times. The chain employs TRBV2 and TRBJ2-7; 8 bases match TRBD1. The CDR3 runs 13 residues. Trimming cost V 6 bases and J 7 bases; bases outside gene matches: 8. Looked up from germline, CDR1 is SNHLY and CDR2 is FYNNEI. The CDR3 coding sequence is TGTGCCAGCAGCCTTGGACAGGGCCGGGAGCAGTACTTC. Translation: CASSLGQGREQYF.

The chain is built from TRBV7-7 and TRBJ2-1, with a weak D call TRBD2 (6 bases). The CDR3 loop spans 13 amino acids. V dropped 11 bases and J dropped 4 bases, with 15 bases sitting between them. Looked up from germline, CDR1 is SSHAT and CDR2 is FNYEAQ (reference sequence). The CDR3 nucleotides read TGTGCCCGTCGCGGGGAGGCTTACAATGAGCAGTTCTTC. This encodes CARRGEAYNEQFF.

This clonotype was seen more than once but under ten times. The genes are TRBV11-2 and TRBJ2-1; 10 nucleotides line up with TRBD2. The V gene's germline CDR1 is SGHAT and CDR2 FQNNGV. CDR3 length equals 22 residues. J was trimmed by 6 bases and V by 2 bases; bases with no gene match: 25. The CDR3 coding sequence is TGTGCCAGCAGCTTACCAAGGGGAGATCGAAGAAAGCGGGAGGGCCCCCCCAATGAGCAGTTCTTC. This encodes CASSLPRGDRRKREGPPNEQFF.

Many counts were recorded for this clonotype. V gene TRBV2 combines with J gene TRBJ1-2; 7 positions agree with TRBD1. The J segment lost 6 bases and the V segment lost 1 base, leaving 8 bases of the junction unmatched. CDR3 size: 15 residues. The germline CDR1 and CDR2 sequences are SNHLY and FYNNEI. Written as DNA, the CDR3 is TGTGCCAGCAGTGAAGAGGACAGGATTTTGGATGGCTACACCTTC. Translation: CASSEEDRILDGYTF.

This clonotype was counted between two and nine times. The chain recombines TRBV20-1 with TRBJ2-2; TRBD2 matches at 11 bases. V was clipped by 0 bases and J by 5 bases; unmatched bases: 5. The CDR3 extends over 16 amino acids. The germline gives CDR1 DFQATT, CDR2 SNEGSKA (reference sequence). The CDR3 reads CSARDTSGSRTGELFF. The CDR3 bases are TGCAGTGCTAGAGACACTAGCGGGAGTAGAACCGGGGAGCTGTTTTTT.

This sequence joins TRBV5-1 and TRBJ2-2, with 9 positions matching TRBD1. Germline-derived CDR1 and CDR2 are SGHRS and YFSETQ. Trimming took 0 bases from V and 3 from J; bases not matched to a gene: 6. The CDR3 covers 17 residues. This CDR3 is CASSLGTDRGDTGELFF. CDR3 in DNA: TGCGCCAGCAGCTTGGGAACTGACAGGGGGGACACCGGGGAGCTGTTTTTT.